Listed below are T cell receptor beta chains from one sample, sequenced in a study of cytomegalovirus exposure and HLA in healthy donors. Assay: immunoSEQ multiplex PCR; the TCRdb copy retains only in-frame clones and omits some. The table lists 100,000 to 150,000 clones, roughly 83% of them singletons. The sequencing sample was made of PBMCs. These receptors all come from a man aged 18 to 29 in good health and CMV-seropositive. The CDR3 runs from the conserved cysteine through the conserved F or W. Fields, in order: D gene, V gene, J gene, clone size, CDR3 protein, CDR3 DNA. D genes are given only for firm matches. Some rows mark clone size as missing; the rest say once, few, many or name a class of expanded clone.

>TRBD2|TRBV5-1|TRBJ2-7|-
CASSLAGLASYEQYF
TGCGCCAGCAGCTTGGCCGGACTAGCGAGCTACGAGCAGTACTTC
>-|TRBV11-3|TRBJ2-7|-
CASARSVQDEQYF
TGTGCCAGCGCACGTAGTGTTCAGGACGAGCAGTACTTC
>TRBD1|TRBV7-9|TRBJ1-1|-
CASSPQTGAGTEAFF
TGTGCCAGCAGCCCACAGACAGGGGCCGGAACTGAAGCTTTCTTT
>-|TRBV27|TRBJ2-7|-
CASSLLGGDSYEQYF
TGTGCCAGCAGTTTATTGGGGGGAGACTCCTACGAGCAGTACTTC
>TRBD1|TRBV19|TRBJ1-1|-
CASTKTGGTEAFF
TGTGCCAGTACTAAGACAGGGGGCACTGAAGCTTTCTTT
>TRBD2|TRBV9|TRBJ2-7|-
CASSVEGGPYEQYF
TGTGCCAGCAGCGTAGAGGGAGGGCCCTACGAGCAGTACTTC
>TRBD1|TRBV6-1|TRBJ1-1|-
CASNAGGVGGTEAFF
TGTGCCAGCAACGCAGGGGGCGTTGGTGGCACTGAAGCTTTCTTT
>TRBD2|TRBV9|TRBJ2-1|-
CASSMGLAGGREQFF
TGTGCCAGCAGCATGGGACTAGCGGGGGGTCGTGAGCAGTTCTTC
>-|TRBV30|TRBJ2-7|-
CAWSVLGQTYEQYF
TGTGCCTGGAGTGTACTGGGACAAACCTACGAGCAGTACTTC
>-|TRBV21-1|TRBJ1-5|-
CASSTGTEDHYSNQPQHF
TGTGCCAGCAGCACCGGGACAGAAGATCATTATAGCAATCAGCCCCAGCATTTT
>TRBD2|TRBV5-1|TRBJ2-3|-
CASSLKSGASTDTQYF
TGCGCCAGCAGCTTGAAGAGCGGGGCTAGCACAGATACGCAGTATTTT
>-|TRBV27|TRBJ1-5|-
CASSYHHGEAWQPQHF
TGTGCCAGCAGTTATCACCATGGGGAGGCTTGGCAGCCCCAGCATTTT
>TRBD2|TRBV6-5|TRBJ2-1|-
CASSYSRGGDEQFF
TGTGCCAGCAGTTACTCCCGGGGGGGGGATGAGCAGTTCTTC
>-|TRBV5-1|TRBJ2-1|-
CASSLGREQFF
TGCGCCAGCAGCCTAGGGAGGGAGCAGTTCTTC
>TRBD1|TRBV5-1|TRBJ1-4|-
CASRGGGSTNEKLFF
TGCGCCAGCAGAGGGGGCGGTTCTACTAATGAAAAACTGTTTTTT
>-|TRBV30|TRBJ1-3|-
CAWSNGGIGNTIYF
TGTGCCTGGAGCAATGGGGGCATTGGAAACACCATATATTTT
>-|TRBV29-1|TRBJ2-3|few
CSSPGIQGTDTQYF
TGCAGCTCCCCGGGGATACAAGGCACAGATACGCAGTATTTT
>-|TRBV19|TRBJ2-7|-
CASSIATQGTGRYEQYF
TGTGCCAGTAGTATAGCCACACAGGGGACTGGCCGCTACGAGCAGTACTTC
>TRBD1|TRBV5-6|TRBJ2-1|-
CASSWDRGIDYNEQFF
TGTGCCAGCAGCTGGGACAGGGGGATCGACTACAATGAGCAGTTCTTC
>-|TRBV18|TRBJ2-2|-
CASSPRIGPDTGELFF
TGTGCCAGCTCACCACGGATTGGGCCGGACACCGGGGAGCTGTTTTTT
>TRBD1|TRBV4-2|TRBJ1-1|once
CASSQRTGLNTEAFF
TGTGCCAGCAGCCAGAGGACAGGACTGAACACTGAAGCTTTCTTT
>TRBD1|TRBV30|TRBJ1-2|-
CAWTGTESYGYGYTF
TGTGCCTGGACCGGGACAGAAAGCTATGGCTATGGCTACACCTTC
>TRBD2|TRBV9|TRBJ2-3|-
CASSVGGGASTDTQYF
TGTGCCAGCAGCGTAGGCGGGGGGGCGAGCACAGATACGCAGTATTTT
>TRBD1|TRBV28|TRBJ1-1|-
CASIVGQYLFHDTEAFF
TGTGCCAGCATTGTGGGACAGTACCTATTCCACGACACTGAAGCTTTCTTT
>TRBD1|TRBV25-1|TRBJ2-1|-
CASSDSKGQSYNEQFF
TGTGCCAGCAGTGATTCGAAGGGACAGAGCTACAATGAGCAGTTCTTC
>-|TRBV4-1|TRBJ1-2|-
CASSQLDSFYGYTF
TGCGCCAGCAGCCAACTGGACAGTTTCTATGGCTACACCTTC
>TRBD1|TRBV29-1|TRBJ2-1|once
CSVPGQGAGEQFF
TGCAGCGTGCCGGGACAGGGGGCGGGTGAGCAGTTCTTC
>TRBD2|TRBV30|TRBJ2-1|-
CAWMVRGGLEQFF
TGTGCCTGGATGGTCCGGGGGGGCCTCGAGCAGTTCTTC
>-|TRBV6-1|TRBJ2-7|-
CASSEGPAGVYEQYF
TGTGCCAGCAGTGAGGGGCCAGCGGGTGTTTACGAGCAGTACTTC
>-|TRBV7-9|TRBJ2-1|-
CASSLGLAEQFF
TGTGCCAGCAGCTTAGGGTTAGCGGAGCAGTTCTTC
>TRBD2|TRBV6-5|TRBJ2-7|-
CASRGGSSYEQYF
TGTGCCAGCAGGGGAGGGAGCTCCTACGAGCAGTACTTC
>-|TRBV2|TRBJ2-6|-
CASIETAGANVLTF
TGTGCCAGCATAGAAACAGCCGGGGCCAACGTCCTGACTTTC
>TRBD1|TRBV27|TRBJ2-7|-
CASSPTPGQGGYEQYF
TGTGCCAGCAGTCCCACCCCCGGACAGGGGGGCTACGAGCAGTACTTC
>TRBD1|TRBV13|TRBJ2-7|-
CASSRGTGFNEQYF
TGTGCCAGCAGCCGGGGGACAGGATTTAACGAGCAGTACTTC
>TRBD1|TRBV11-2|TRBJ1-2|-
CASSPGGAGGGYGYTF
TGTGCCAGCAGCCCCGGGGGGGCAGGGGGGGGGTATGGCTACACCTTC
>-|TRBV29-1|TRBJ1-2|-
CSVGASYGYTF
TGCAGCGTTGGGGCATCCTATGGCTACACCTTC
>-|TRBV7-7|TRBJ2-2|-
CASSLGTGTPNTGELFF
TGTGCCAGCAGCTTAGGTACCGGGACACCGAACACCGGGGAGCTGTTTTTT
>-|TRBV27|TRBJ1-2|-
CASSFKGLEAGYTF
TGTGCCAGCAGTTTTAAGGGGCTCGAGGCTGGCTACACCTTC
>-|TRBV10-1|TRBJ1-1|once
CASSDFETEAFF
TGCGCCAGCAGTGACTTCGAGACTGAAGCTTTCTTT
>-|TRBV18|TRBJ1-3|-
CASSPAGSGNTIYF
TGTGCCAGCTCACCGGCAGGCTCTGGAAACACCATATATTTT
>TRBD1|TRBV7-2|TRBJ1-4|few
CASTLNPGQGAKLFF
TGTGCCAGCACCCTAAACCCGGGACAGGGTGCAAAACTGTTTTTT
>TRBD2|TRBV7-6|TRBJ2-1|-
CASSLAHWTSGGGEQFF
TGTGCCAGCAGCTTAGCCCATTGGACTAGCGGGGGGGGTGAGCAGTTCTTC
>TRBD1|TRBV6-6|TRBJ1-4|-
CASSTDRERGEKLFF
TGTGCCAGCAGTACAGACAGGGAGAGGGGCGAAAAACTGTTTTTT
>TRBD1|TRBV4-1|TRBJ2-1|-
CASSQSPGQGSYNEQFF
TGCGCCAGCAGCCAATCTCCGGGACAGGGGTCCTACAATGAGCAGTTCTTC
>-|TRBV5-7|TRBJ1-5|medium-sized
CASSFPRAGNQPQHF
TGTGCCAGCAGCTTCCCCCGCGCGGGGAATCAGCCCCAGCATTTT
>-|TRBV4-1|TRBJ1-1|few
CASSQARRAPNTEAFF
TGCGCCAGCAGCCAAGCCCGCAGGGCCCCAAACACTGAAGCTTTCTTT
>-|TRBV16|TRBJ1-2|-
CASSQSSGGGYTF
TGTGCTAGCAGCCAATCTAGCGGAGGGGGCTACACCTTC
>TRBD1|TRBV14|TRBJ1-1|-
CASSLRQGAPRNTEAFF
TGTGCCAGCAGCCTGAGACAGGGGGCGCCGAGAAACACTGAAGCTTTCTTT
>-|TRBV5-8|TRBJ2-3|-
CASSLRARTKGDTQYF
TGTGCCAGCAGCTTGAGGGCTCGAACTAAGGGGGATACGCAGTATTTT
>-|TRBV7-2|TRBJ1-3|-
CASSFDSSGNTIYF
TGTGCCAGCAGCTTCGACAGCTCTGGAAACACCATATATTTT
>TRBD1|TRBV2|TRBJ1-4|once
CASSPQGVEKLFF
TGTGCCAGCAGCCCGCAGGGGGTTGAAAAACTGTTTTTT
>TRBD2|TRBV7-2|TRBJ2-7|few
CASSYSGGTYEQYF
TGTGCCAGCAGCTACTCGGGGGGGACCTACGAGCAGTACTTC
>-|TRBV5-5|TRBJ1-2|-
CASTVDGQGELSNYGYTF
TGTGCCAGCACCGTAGACGGGCAGGGCGAATTATCTAACTATGGCTACACCTTC
>TRBD2|TRBV7-9|TRBJ2-1|-
CASSPGLAGRDEQFF
TGTGCCAGCAGTCCTGGACTAGCGGGGAGGGATGAGCAGTTCTTC
>-|TRBV20-1|TRBJ2-5|-
CSESQQETQYF
TGCAGTGAGAGTCAACAGGAGACCCAGTACTTC
>TRBD1|TRBV28|TRBJ2-5|-
CASSQTGGQETQYF
TGTGCCAGCAGTCAAACAGGGGGGCAAGAGACCCAGTACTTC
>-|TRBV14|TRBJ1-1|-
CASSQGRGSGWRAFF
TGTGCCAGCAGCCAAGGCAGGGGTAGTGGTTGGAGAGCTTTCTTT